The present TCR beta chain was sequenced within a study of T-cell memory formation after mild COVID-19 (dated by TCRdb to the early 2020s). Some background on the complete study: TCR sequence clusters from the two donors were found to be largely donor specific. In a couple of donors, T-cell clones that expanded and contracted after mild COVID-19 were followed by sequencing TCRalpha and TCRbeta repertoires longitudinally. Two young, previously healthy adult volunteers made up the cohort, one male and one female.

This clonotype was picked up a small number of times. It lacks a known antigen. Per-nucleotide qualities are absent, and no much larger clonotype sits a single base away. Spanning cysteine to phenylalanine, the CDR3 consists of 11 amino acids. Of the read, only the CDR3 DNA is kept; its 33 bases are in frame from base 1. Germline trimming: 10 bases from V, 2 bases from J; junction bases outside gene matches: 2. CDR1 and CDR2 are drawn from the germline V gene: MNHEY, SVGAGI. Sequencing used an Illumina NovaSeq 6000. TCRalpha and TCRbeta cDNA libraries were built by 5'RACE with constant-segment primers, adding sample barcodes and unique molecular identifiers. Trizol reagent was used to extract RNA from every sample. The libraries were amplified in two PCR steps, and the second step added a second sample barcode and Illumina TruSeq adapters. The libraries were sequenced on an Illumina NovaSeq using 2 x 150 bp paired-end reads. The paper's data handling went like this. Reads were demultiplexed and collapsed into UMI-guided consensus sequences with migec v1.2.7. Using mixcr v2.1.11, UMI consensuses were aligned to TRA and TRB V and J templates and then assembled into clonotypes. A clonotype was counted as expanded or contracted only when both edgeR and NoisET called the clonotype significant, with the noise models trained on biological replicates. For edgeR calls, the cutoffs were a false discovery rate-adjusted p below 0.01 and a log2 fold-change threshold of 1. As an exploratory analysis of dynamics, max-normalized trajectories of the 1000 most abundant clonotypes were examined with PCA combined with hierarchical clustering. Each responding clone was given a CD4 or CD8 phenotype based on the CD4+ and CD8+ repertoires, which had been sequenced separately. The raw public reads went through TCRdb reprocessing: fastp at Q25, MiXCR clone calling, in-frame beta chains kept. One record per CDR3 amino acid sequence lists the most common genes and DNA. TCRdb's processing, not the study's, gives the V and J calls here. This sample gives 400,000 to 500,000 distinct CDR3 sequences in total; 18% of them show up just once. The ten top clones hold approximately 21% of the sample.

Study-wide conclusions, independent of this receptor: Some responding clones were detected in pre-infection memory, suggesting pre-existing cross-reactive memory T cells joined the SARS-CoV-2 response. Whether the second-wave clones peaking on day 37 were SARS-CoV-2 specific was not confirmed. The study covered only a couple of mild cases, and larger cohorts including severe cases with pre-infection samples were considered necessary. Clones that contracted from day 15 to 85 showed balanced CD4/CD8 phenotypes, whereas a second wave of clones that expanded from day 15 to 37 leaned towards CD4+. Contracting CD4+ clones were found mainly in CM and EM memory subsets, while CD8+ clones were enriched in EMRA.

Ficoll-Paque density gradient centrifugation was used to isolate PBMCs. The TCR was taken from a man between 18 and 29 years old who had mild COVID-19 (a few samples of this study predate the infection). The sample titles of this study are shuffled in the database, so cell type and time point are left out; the donor was told from shared clones. The source material was PBMCs or a T cell subset sorted from them (not recorded which). The rearranged segments are TRBV6-5 and TRBJ2-7; TRBD1 matches 7 bases in the middle. The CDR3 corresponds to CATGTAYEQYF. The DNA sequence is TGTGCCACCGGGACAGCCTACGAGCAGTACTTC.